This T cell receptor (beta chain) came from a study of T cells in Graves' hyperthyroidism and ophthalmopathy. The CDR3 is 15 residues long. Germline CDR1 and CDR2: SQVTM and ANQGSEA. V gave up 6 bases and J gave up 7 bases; unmatched junction bases: 12. Regions amplified from RNA transcripts were the TCR beta CDR3 regions. The HTBI set primed first-round TCR CDR3 RT-PCR. TCRdb re-called the multiplex PCR reads with MiXCR, one entry per CDR3 protein. The sample records some 250,000 distinct CDR3 sequences, just over 14% being singletons. The table lists this clonotype with many counts. The sequence derives from a middle-aged woman with Graves' hyperthyroidism that later progressed to Graves' ophthalmopathy. The sample taken for sequencing was blood. This chain links TRBV29-1 with TRBJ2-7; 13 nucleotides line up with TRBD2. CDR3 sequence reads: CSVEKTSGRKKEQYF. DNA of the CDR3: TGCAGCGTGGAAAAGACTAGCGGGAGGAAGAAGGAGCAGTACTTC.